This paragraph reports one TCR beta chain. Its antigen is not identified. Profiling relied on immunoSEQ multiplex PCR, and the TCRdb table lists in-frame clones only, not all of them. The top ten hold around an eighth of the sample, which has 150,000 to 250,000 clones, around 83% seen once. The entry originates in a study of cytomegalovirus exposure and HLA in healthy donors. At the level of the study: Later analysis reported that the 120 or so validation repertoires shared the platform of the 500 to 750 first-cohort repertoires.

In germline, CDR1 is SGDLS, CDR2 YYNGEE. The CDR3 length is 17 residues. V dropped 0 bases and J dropped 5; count of bases not matched to a gene: 13. Regarding the study as a whole: TCR beta chains numbering some 160 were designated cytomegalovirus-associated. Cytomegalovirus status, reportedly, was diagnosed with high specificity and sensitivity by the classifier. It was found in a later analysis that first-cohort TCR clusters tended to co-occur in the 130 or so validation repertoires.

This sequence originates from a woman aged 25 to 39 in good health and CMV-seropositive. The chain carries TRBV9 and TRBJ1-1, with 7 nucleotides matching TRBD1. Input material: PBMCs. The DNA for the CDR3 is TGTGCCAGCAGCGTAGGAGGACCTAGGACAGGTGGAACTGAAGCTTTCTTT. It encodes CASSVGGPRTGGTEAFF.